The rows below give T cell receptor beta chains drawn from one sample of a study of blood T cell repertoires in COVID-19. TCRdb's copy holds only in-frame clones and misses some; the assay was immunoSEQ multiplex PCR. The sample carries roughly 200,000 clones, over 70% recorded once. The specimen was peripheral blood. These receptors were obtained from a woman aged 70 to 79 with acute or convalescent COVID-19. The CDR3 runs from the conserved cysteine through the conserved F or W. D genes are given only for firm matches. Clone sizes are given selectively: once, few, many, or a class where the clone is expanded.

-,many,TRBV7-9,TRBJ1-5,TGTGCCAGCAGCCCCGATGGAGGCAATCAGCCCCAGCATTTT,CASSPDGGNQPQHF
-,-,TRBV5-1,TRBJ1-1,TGCGCCAGCAGCACAGAAAACAGTATGAACACTGAAGCTTTCTTT,CASSTENSMNTEAFF
-,-,TRBV28,TRBJ1-5,TGTGCCAGCAGTTCCTCCGTCAGGAATCAGCCCCAGCATTTT,CASSSSVRNQPQHF
-,once,TRBV5-4,TRBJ2-5,TGTGCCAGCAGCCTACGGGGGGCGCGGGAGACCCAGTACTTC,CASSLRGARETQYF
TRBD2,-,TRBV2,TRBJ2-1,TGTGCCAGCACTAGCGGGACCTACAATGAGCAGTTCTTC,CASTSGTYNEQFF
-,-,TRBV29-1,TRBJ2-5,TGCAGCGTTGAAGGCAGGGCGCAAGAGACCCAGTACTTC,CSVEGRAQETQYF
-,-,TRBV2,TRBJ2-2,TGTGCCAGCAGTCCTCAGGACACCGGGGAGCTGTTTTTT,CASSPQDTGELFF
TRBD1,-,TRBV10-3,TRBJ2-3,TGTGCCATCAGACAGGGACAGGAACCTAGCACAGATACGCAGTATTTT,CAIRQGQEPSTDTQYF
TRBD2,-,TRBV5-6,TRBJ2-1,TGTGCCAGCAGCTTAACTAGCGGTTACAATGAGCAGTTCTTC,CASSLTSGYNEQFF
TRBD2,-,TRBV28,TRBJ2-5,TGTGCCAGCAGTTTTCCTCGACTAGCGGGAGTGTGGCAAGAGACCCAGTACTTC,CASSFPRLAGVWQETQYF
TRBD1,few,TRBV2,TRBJ1-6,TGTGCCAGCAATAGCCTGACAGGGAGCTCCTATAATTCACCCCTCCACTTT,CASNSLTGSSYNSPLHF
-,-,TRBV29-1,TRBJ1-2,TGCAGCGTTGAAGGGCGAGGGGGTCCCTATGGCTACACCTTC,CSVEGRGGPYGYTF
TRBD2,-,TRBV2,TRBJ2-1,TGTGCCAGCTATGCGACTAGACTAGCGGGAGGGCGGGGGTACAATGAGCAGTTCTTC,CASYATRLAGGRGYNEQFF
-,-,TRBV7-3,TRBJ1-1,TGTGCCAGCAGCTCCGAGGGCACTGAAGCTTTCTTT,CASSSEGTEAFF
-,-,TRBV25-1,TRBJ1-6,TGTGCCAGCAGTGAAGAGTCGCAGGGCTTAAATAATTCACCCCTCCACTTT,CASSEESQGLNNSPLHF
-,-,TRBV3-1/TRBV3-2,TRBJ2-7,TGTGCCAGCACCAACTCCGGGGTTGGCGAGCAGTACTTC,CASTNSGVGEQYF
TRBD2,-,TRBV19,TRBJ2-3,TGTGCCAGTAGTACCCTTGGACTAGCGGGAGGTTACTTCGGCACAGATACGCAGTATTTT,CASSTLGLAGGYFGTDTQYF
TRBD2,-,TRBV2,TRBJ2-3,TGTGCCAGCAGGGACCGACTAGCGCCAGATACGCAGTATTTT,CASRDRLAPDTQYF
-,-,TRBV11-2,TRBJ2-2,TGTGCCAGCAGCACCCGACTAGTTCGTATCGGGGAGCTGTTTTTT,CASSTRLVRIGELFF
TRBD1,few,TRBV2,TRBJ2-7,TGTGCCAGCGAACAGGGGAGCTACGAGCAGTACTTC,CASEQGSYEQYF
TRBD1,-,TRBV11-2,TRBJ2-7,TGTGCCAGCAGCACGGGACAGGTTGCTGCATGGGAGCAGTACTTC,CASSTGQVAAWEQYF
-,-,TRBV14,TRBJ2-4,TGTGCCAGCAGCCACTCAAACATTCAGTACTTC,CASSHSNIQYF
TRBD1,-,TRBV5-1,TRBJ2-2,TGCGCCAGCAGCTTCTCCGGGACAGGGGCCGGGGAGCTGTTTTTT,CASSFSGTGAGELFF
-,-,TRBV5-1,TRBJ2-1,TGCGCCAGCAGCTCCGGGGGATCCTACAATGAGCAGTTCTTC,CASSSGGSYNEQFF
TRBD2,-,TRBV6-2/TRBV6-3,TRBJ2-1,TGTGCCAGCAGTTACGGTGGAGCGGGAGGGGACAATGAGCAGTTCTTC,CASSYGGAGGDNEQFF
-,-,TRBV5-1,TRBJ1-1,TGCGCCAGCAGCTTGGGGAGGTACGGGGGAGACACTGAAGCTTTCTTT,CASSLGRYGGDTEAFF
TRBD2,-,TRBV6-4,TRBJ2-3,TGTGCCAGCAGTGACGGCCGGACTAGGGGTTTTTATTTT,CASSDGRTRGFYF
TRBD1,-,TRBV24-1,TRBJ2-7,TGTGCCACCAGTGATATAAGGGGGCTGTACTTC,CATSDIRGLYF
-,-,TRBV7-9,TRBJ2-7,TGTGCCAGCAGCTTAGGACAGCACTACGAGCAGTACTTC,CASSLGQHYEQYF
-,few,TRBV9,TRBJ1-1,TGTGCCAGCAGCACTTATGCGAACACTGAAGCTTTCTTT,CASSTYANTEAFF
-,few,TRBV6-2/TRBV6-3,TRBJ2-2,TGTGCCAGCAGACCTAGGACAGCTTTAAGGGGGTATTTAGTTCGGAGCACCGGGGAGCTGTTTTTT,CASRPRTALRGYLVRSTGELFF